This entry lists 25 T cell receptor beta chains sequenced from one sample in a study of Ad26.COV2.S vaccination and SARS-CoV-2 variants. Treatment: about 20 received Ad26.COV2.S at low or high dose, single or two shots; 5 received placebo; per-sample allocation not given. Repertoires come from day 63 after the first vaccine or placebo injection. The data were produced by immunoSEQ multiplex PCR, yet TCRdb's version contains in-frame clones alone and is incomplete. This sample has just over 350,000 clones; roughly 84% occur once, and the top ten carry roughly 3.1%. Material: peripheral blood, obtained in a trial of Ad26.COV2.S vaccine versus placebo. These receptors came from a person between 18 and 65 years old who received the Ad26.COV2.S COVID-19 vaccine or a placebo.

The chain uses TRBV27 and TRBJ1-1; D is ambiguous. V lost 7 bases to trimming and J lost 4 bases, with 4 bases between them. This CDR3 spans 10 amino acids. Germline V gives CDR1 MNHEY, CDR2 SMNVEV (reference sequence). This CDR3 is CASIGTEAFF. DNA for the CDR3: TGTGCCAGCATCGGCACTGAAGCTTTCTTT.

The chain carries TRBV12-5 and TRBJ2-7; the match to TRBD2 covers 10 bases. Germline V lookup: CDR1 LGHNT, CDR2 FRNRAP. The trim removed 1 base at V and 0 bases at J, leaving 6 bases unmatched. This CDR3 spans 17 amino acids. The CDR3 is CASGLGRTSGSSYEQYF. CDR3 DNA: TGTGCTAGTGGTTTGGGAAGGACTAGCGGATCCTCCTACGAGCAGTACTTC.

This chain joins TRBV5-4 and TRBJ2-3; D is undetermined. The germline CDR1 and CDR2 sequences are SGHNT and YYREEE (reference sequence). Deletions cut 0 bases from V and 5 bases from J, with 7 bases between. The CDR3 sequence is 13 residues long. The CDR3 here is CASSLDNRDTQYF. The CDR3 DNA sequence: TGTGCCAGCAGCTTGGACAACCGAGATACGCAGTATTTT.

The chain uses TRBV10-3 and TRBJ2-2; D is perhaps TRBD1 (6 bases). This CDR3 has 14 amino acids. CDR1 and CDR2 from the germline V gene are ENHRY and SYGVKD. The V and J ends lost 0 bases and 6 bases respectively, with 8 bases between them. The CDR3 reads CAISESRGAGELFF. In DNA form, the CDR3 reads TGTGCCATCAGTGAGTCCAGGGGCGCCGGGGAGCTGTTTTTT.

The chain links TRBV7-6 to TRBJ2-5, with D maybe TRBD2 (5 bases). The germline gives CDR1 SGHVS, CDR2 FNYEAQ. The CDR3 spans 19 residues. V shed 1 base and J shed 5 bases, with 26 bases lying between them. The DNA for the CDR3 is TGTGCCAGCAGCTTAGTACCCTTCCTCGGTGGGCGTTCGGGGGAGACCCAGTACTTC. It is translated as CASSLVPFLGGRSGETQYF. Full variable domain (rest looked up from reference TRBV7-6 and TRBJ2-5): GAGVSQSPRYKVTKRGQDVALRCDPISGHVSLYWYRQALGQGPEFLTYFNYEAQQDKSGLPNDRFSAERPEGSISTLTIQRTEQRDSAMYRCASSLVPFLGGRSGETQYFGPGTRLLVL.

V and J are TRBV5-4 and TRBJ2-2, with TRBD1 matching over 7 bases. Germline CDR1 is SGHNT and CDR2 is YYREEE (reference sequence). CDR3 size: 15 residues. V lost 0 bases and J lost 7; bases outside the gene matches: 6. The CDR3 loop reads CASSLGDSLGGELFF. In nucleotides, the CDR3 is TGTGCCAGCAGCTTGGGGGACAGCTTAGGCGGGGAGCTGTTTTTT.

V gene TRBV5-1 combines with J gene TRBJ2-2, with 10 positions matching TRBD1. The J segment lost 4 bases and the V segment lost 4 bases, leaving 10 bases of the junction unmatched. The CDR3 covers 17 residues. In germline, CDR1 is SGHRS, CDR2 YFSETQ. The chain's CDR3 is CASSPDRGLLATGELFF. CDR3 DNA sequence: TGCGCCAGCAGCCCGGACAGGGGGTTGCTGGCCACCGGGGAGCTGTTTTTT.

The CDR3, as DNA: TGTGCCAGCAGTACCCTACAGGGGAGGAGGGATACGCAGTATTTT. Translation: CASSTLQGRRDTQYF. This rearrangement joins TRBV6-2 or TRBV6-3 to TRBJ2-3; D perhaps matches TRBD1 (7 bases). Germline CDR1 reads MNHEY; CDR2 reads SVGEGT. Trimming took 5 bases from V and 6 from J, leaving 18 bases between them. There are 15 residues in the CDR3.

This sequence joins TRBV5-6 and TRBJ2-3; TRBD2 matches at 9 bases. This CDR3 is 15 amino acids long. V lost 7 bases, J lost 5 bases, and 11 bases stayed unmatched. Germline loops: CDR1 SGHDT, CDR2 YYEEEE. The DNA for the CDR3 is TGTGCCAGCGTCTCGCGGGAGGGCCGAGTAGATACGCAGTATTTT. Translation gives CASVSREGRVDTQYF.

The chain's CDR3 is CSASHEGGHTGELFF. The CDR3 DNA reads as TGCAGTGCTAGTCACGAGGGCGGGCATACCGGGGAGCTGTTTTTT. This chain uses TRBV20-1 with TRBJ2-2; the D gene is possibly TRBD2 (5 bases). The CDR3 spans 15 residues. V was clipped by 3 bases and J by 5 bases, with 16 bases between them. Germline V gene lookup returns CDR1 DFQATT and CDR2 SNEGSKA (reference sequence).

This clone appeared a single time. This chain uses TRBV3-1 (or the pseudogene TRBV3-2) with TRBJ2-4; D may be TRBD1 or TRBD2 (5 bases each). The V end was cut by 2 bases, the J end by 5 bases, with 10 bases between. This CDR3 is 14 amino acids long. Germline CDR1 is LGHDT and CDR2 is YNNKEL (reference sequence). Here the CDR3 DNA reads TGTGCCAGCAGCCAACTGGGGGTCGAAAACATTCAGTACTTC. Translation: CASSQLGVENIQYF.

This clone has a count of ten or more. V and J are TRBV5-1 and TRBJ2-6; 8 nucleotides match TRBD1. Germline V gene sequence: CDR1 SGHRS, CDR2 YFSETQ. V lost 9 bases, J lost 2 bases, and 7 bases stayed unmatched. This CDR3 has 15 amino acids. CDR3 in DNA: TGCGCCACGCGTCCGACAGGGGCTGGGGCCAACGTCCTGACTTTC. This gives the protein CATRPTGAGANVLTF. Full variable domain (missing parts from reference TRBV5-1 and TRBJ2-6): KAGVTQTPRYLIKTRGQQVTLSCSPISGHRSVSWYQQTPGQGLQFLFEYFSETQRNKGNFPGRFSGRQFSNSRSEMNVSTLELGDSALYLCATRPTGAGANVLTFGAGSRLTVL.

This clone showed up just once. The chain recombines TRBV23-1 with TRBJ1-5; a possible D gene is TRBD1 (5 bases). TRBV23-1 is flagged as an ORF with uncertain function. The CDR3 contains 15 residues. Trimming took 1 base from V and 0 from J, leaving 7 bases between them. CDR3 region: CASSQLGDSNQPQHF. Here the CDR3 DNA reads TGCGCCAGCAGTCAATTAGGGGATAGCAATCAGCCCCAGCATTTT.

This chain links TRBV7-2 with TRBJ2-7; D not resolved. From germline, CDR1 is SGHTA and CDR2 FQGNSA. This CDR3 has 14 amino acids. Between the trimmed V and J ends, which lost 5 bases and 0 bases, there was a span of 11 bases. CDR3 region: CASSHLTDSYEQYF. Here the CDR3 DNA reads TGTGCCAGCAGCCACCTTACGGACTCCTACGAGCAGTACTTC.

The chain links TRBV2 to TRBJ2-2; TRBD1 aligns across 9 bases. The CDR3 extends over 16 amino acids. The germline V gene has CDR1 SNHLY and CDR2 FYNNEI. V lost 9 bases, J lost 4 bases, and 12 bases stayed unmatched. The CDR3, as DNA: TGTGCCAGAGATGAGCAACCGGGACAGGGCACCGGGGAGCTGTTTTTT. It yields the protein CARDEQPGQGTGELFF.

CDR3 bases: TGTGCCAGCAGTTCCACCTCAGCGGGAGTAGTGGGGACCCAGTACTTC. Encoded protein: CASSSTSAGVVGTQYF. The chain combines TRBV28 with TRBJ2-5, with 8 positions matching TRBD2. There are 16 residues in the CDR3. The V segment lost 4 bases and the J segment 7 bases; nucleotides outside the gene matches: 14. Per germline, CDR1 MDHEN and CDR2 SYDVKM.

This sequence joins TRBV4-3 and TRBJ2-1, with 9 nucleotides matching TRBD2. The V gene end was trimmed by 1 base and the J gene end by 7 bases; junction bases not matched to a gene: 5. CDR1 is LGHNA and CDR2 is YSLEER in the germline V gene. The CDR3 is 15 amino acids. CDR3 loop: CASSQGGRGENEQFF. The CDR3 DNA reads as TGCGCCAGCAGCCAAGGCGGGAGGGGGGAAAATGAGCAGTTCTTC.

The V and J genes are TRBV10-3 and TRBJ1-6; no reliable D call. Germline V lookup: CDR1 ENHRY, CDR2 SYGVKD. Trimming took off 2 bases at V and 9 bases at J, with 14 bases between the two ends. This CDR3 region has 15 residues. The CDR3 reads CAISEDGQLSSPLHF. The DNA for the CDR3 is TGTGCCATCAGTGAGGATGGGCAGCTCAGTTCACCCCTCCACTTT.

The CDR3 reads CASSLGDRSYNEQFF. In DNA form, the CDR3 reads TGTGCCAGCAGTTTAGGGGACAGATCCTACAATGAGCAGTTCTTC. V is TRBV28 and J is TRBJ2-1; 7 nucleotides agree with TRBD1. The CDR3 runs 15 residues. Germline-derived CDR1 and CDR2 are MDHEN and SYDVKM. V shed 2 bases and J 1 base; nucleotides not matched to a gene: 2.

The chain couples TRBV7-6 to TRBJ1-4; the match to TRBD1 covers 7 bases. Germline CDR1 SGHVS, CDR2 FNYEAQ. The V and J ends lost 2 bases and 8 bases, in that order; junction bases with no gene match: 8. This CDR3 region has 15 residues. The CDR3: CASSLRGDREEKLFF. In DNA, the CDR3 is TGTGCCAGCAGCTTACGCGGCGACAGGGAAGAAAAACTGTTTTTT. The entire variable domain, with the rest obtained from reference TRBV7-6 and TRBJ1-4, is as follows: GAGVSQSPRYKVTKRGQDVALRCDPISGHVSLYWYRQALGQGPEFLTYFNYEAQQDKSGLPNDRFSAERPEGSISTLTIQRTEQRDSAMYRCASSLRGDREEKLFFGSGTQLSVL.

V gene TRBV10-2 combines with J gene TRBJ2-3; D remains ambiguous. CDR1 WSHSY and CDR2 SAAADI come from the germline V gene. Trimming stripped 4 bases from V and 4 bases from J, with 9 bases between. This CDR3 comprises 13 residues. The CDR3 DNA is TGCGCCAGCAGTGCACAGATCTCAGATACGCAGTATTTT. Residues: CASSAQISDTQYF.

The chain combines TRBV19 with TRBJ2-4; 7 bases agree with TRBD1. This CDR3 region has 14 residues. From germline, CDR1 is LNHDA and CDR2 SQIVND (reference sequence). With V trimmed by 10 bases and J by 9 bases, 15 bases remained unmatched. The CDR3, as DNA: TGTGCCACCCAAGACAGGGCCGGGCCCGGCATTCAGTACTTC. Translated, it gives CATQDRAGPGIQYF.

V and J are TRBV15 and TRBJ1-5, with D possibly matching TRBD1 (5 bases). Per germline, CDR1 LNHNV and CDR2 YYDKDF (reference sequence). Between the trimmed V and J ends, which lost 6 bases and 7 bases, there was a span of 16 bases. This CDR3 region has 14 residues. Here the CDR3 DNA reads TGTGCCACCAGTGACCCGGGGGTTTCGCAGCCCCAGCATTTT. Its translation: CATSDPGVSQPQHF.

The chain links TRBV24-1 to TRBJ2-3, with D maybe TRBD1 (6 bases). Trimming removed 7 bases at V and 3 bases at J, with 16 bases between. This CDR3 spans 15 amino acids. The germline V gene has CDR1 KGHDR and CDR2 SFDVKD. CDR3 loop: CATSAGTQGTDTQYF. CDR3 bases: TGTGCCACCAGCGCTGGGACCCAGGGGACAGATACGCAGTATTTT.

V is TRBV5-5 and J is TRBJ2-3; the D gene is possibly TRBD2 (5 bases). Trimming stripped 4 bases from V and 6 bases from J, with 18 bases between. Germline V gene sequence: CDR1 SGHKS, CDR2 YYEKEE (reference sequence). The CDR3 is 15 amino acids. The CDR3 DNA sequence: TGTGCCAGCAGCAGAGTGGGTGGGAGTGGGGATACGCAGTATTTT. Amino acids: CASSRVGGSGDTQYF.